This T cell receptor (beta chain) came from a study of neurological immune-mediated disorders. Study-level information: The disease course was relapsing-remitting in around 30 and secondary progressive in about 9% of the 34 multiple sclerosis patients.

TCRdb used MiXCR to reprocess the 5' RACE reads, holding one entry per CDR3 protein. There are about 70,000 distinct CDR3 sequences in the sample; under 5.5% occur only once, and over 2% lies in the top ten. CDR1 and CDR2 (germline): SEHNR, FQNEAQ (reference sequence). The CDR3 covers 12 residues. With 4 bases removed from V and 8 bases from J, the gap between germline ends came to 8 bases. Study-wide results and limits: HTLV-1-associated myelopathy ranked highest for TCR clonal expansion and multiple sclerosis lowest, beneath healthy controls. There were no CDR3 amino acid sequences shared by expanded clones across subjects, a result suggesting private repertoires in all groups.

The table lists this clonotype with many counts. Its antigen is not known. Unsorted libraries were prepared from 2 million PBMCs that had been stored at -80 C. The gene calls are TRBV7-9 and TRBJ2-2; D is undetermined. Sequencing was performed on PBMCs. This clonotype was sampled from a woman in her seventies with multiple sclerosis. The CDR3 DNA reads as TGTGCCAGCAGCTACGCGAGAGGGGAGCTGTTTTTT. This sequence encodes CASSYARGELFF.